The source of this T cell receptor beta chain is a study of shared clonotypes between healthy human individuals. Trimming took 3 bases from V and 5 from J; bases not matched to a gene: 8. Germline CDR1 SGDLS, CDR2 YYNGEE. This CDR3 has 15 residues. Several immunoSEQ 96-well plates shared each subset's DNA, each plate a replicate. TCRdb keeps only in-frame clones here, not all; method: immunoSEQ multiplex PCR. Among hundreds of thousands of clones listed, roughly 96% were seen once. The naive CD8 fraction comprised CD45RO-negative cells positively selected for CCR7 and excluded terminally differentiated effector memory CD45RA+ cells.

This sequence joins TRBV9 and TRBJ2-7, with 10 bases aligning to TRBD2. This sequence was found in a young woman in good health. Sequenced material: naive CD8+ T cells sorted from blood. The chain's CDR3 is CASSGSAGGRHEQYF. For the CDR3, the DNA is TGTGCCAGCAGCGGATCAGCGGGAGGGCGACACGAGCAGTACTTC.